These T cell receptor beta chains were read from a single sample in a study of T-cell memory formation after mild COVID-19. TCRdb re-analysed the 5' RACE reads in MiXCR, keeping a single row per CDR3 protein. The sample shows around 130,000 distinct CDR3 sequences, 13% to 15% of them seen only once. Sequenced material: PBMCs or a T cell subset sorted from them (not recorded which). These TCRs come from an adult woman who had mild COVID-19 (a few samples of this study predate the infection). Cell type and time point are not known. The CDR3 runs from the conserved cysteine through the conserved F or W. D genes are given only for firm matches. A clone size is listed for some rows: how often the clone was seen (once, few, many), or a class if it is expanded.

>TRBJ2-1|TRBD2|TRBV4-2|many
CASSQDQGLAGDEQFF
TGTGCCAGCAGCCAAGATCAAGGACTAGCGGGAGATGAGCAGTTCTTC
>TRBJ2-1|TRBD1|TRBV2|NA
CASHGQGINNEQFF
TGTGCCAGTCACGGACAGGGTATAAACAATGAGCAGTTCTTC
>TRBJ2-3|NA|TRBV12-3/TRBV12-4|few
CASSNSDGVSDTQYF
TGTGCCAGCAGTAACTCGGATGGGGTGTCAGATACGCAGTATTTT
>TRBJ2-3|NA|TRBV7-2|few
CASSLGAAWTDTQYF
TGTGCCAGCAGCTTAGGGGCAGCTTGGACAGATACGCAGTATTTT
>TRBJ2-5|NA|TRBV6-2/TRBV6-3|NA
CASSYVGETQYF
TGTGCCAGCAGTTACGTGGGGGAGACCCAGTACTTC
>TRBJ2-7|TRBD2|TRBV15|few
CATSRDLASGVYEQYF
TGTGCCACCAGCAGAGATCTGGCTAGCGGGGTCTACGAGCAGTACTTC
>TRBJ2-7|TRBD1|TRBV4-1|NA
CASSQFRGLGEQYF
TGCGCCAGCAGCCAGTTCAGGGGGCTAGGAGAGCAGTACTTC
>TRBJ2-1|NA|TRBV9|NA
CASSVGGGPSSYNEQFF
TGTGCCAGCAGCGTAGGGGGGGGCCCTTCCTCCTACAATGAGCAGTTCTTC
>TRBJ2-3|NA|TRBV9|many
CASSAQLGGTDTQYF
TGTGCCAGCAGCGCCCAACTTGGGGGCACAGATACGCAGTATTTT
>TRBJ1-1|TRBD1|TRBV19|NA
CASSIRDRGTEAFF
TGTGCCAGTAGTATACGGGACAGGGGGACTGAAGCTTTCTTT
>TRBJ1-2|NA|TRBV2|few
CASRLGGDYGYTF
TGTGCCAGCCGGTTGGGGGGCGACTATGGCTACACCTTC
>TRBJ2-1|NA|TRBV5-6|NA
CASSLRGGTGDNEQFF
TGTGCCAGCAGCTTAAGGGGGGGGACAGGTGACAATGAGCAGTTCTTC
>TRBJ2-1|NA|TRBV12-3/TRBV12-4|NA
CASSPQTGPSYNEQFF
TGTGCCAGCAGTCCCCAGACGGGGCCCTCCTACAATGAGCAGTTCTTC
>TRBJ2-1|TRBD2|TRBV7-9|NA
CASSSIAGTYNEQFF
TGTGCCAGCAGCTCCATAGCGGGAACGTACAATGAGCAGTTCTTC
>TRBJ2-1|TRBD2|TRBV7-7|NA
CASSFLAGGREQFF
TGTGCCAGCAGCTTCCTAGCGGGGGGGCGTGAGCAGTTCTTC
>TRBJ2-3|TRBD2|TRBV10-3|few
CAISPGLAGTDTQYF
TGTGCCATCAGCCCCGGACTAGCGGGAACAGATACGCAGTATTTT
>TRBJ1-6|NA|TRBV4-1|NA
CASSQVAEYSPLHF
TGCGCCAGCAGCCAAGTGGCGGAGTATTCACCCCTCCACTTT
>TRBJ1-1|NA|TRBV6-9|few
CASRNRIEAFF
TGTGCCAGCAGAAATCGAATCGAAGCTTTCTTT
>TRBJ1-3|NA|TRBV7-9|NA
CASSPPGPDDISGNTIYF
TGTGCCAGCAGCCCACCGGGTCCCGATGACATCTCTGGAAACACCATATATTTT
>TRBJ1-5|NA|TRBV7-9|many
CASTPGTSNQPQHF
TGTGCCAGCACCCCGGGGACGAGCAATCAGCCCCAGCATTTT
>TRBJ1-2|TRBD1|TRBV12-3/TRBV12-4|NA
CASSPSTGGGYGYTF
TGTGCCAGCAGTCCGTCAACAGGGGGAGGCTATGGCTACACCTTC
>TRBJ2-3|NA|TRBV30|once
CAWSVRERDTQYF
TGTGCCTGGAGTGTACGGGAGAGGGATACGCAGTATTTT
>TRBJ1-2|TRBD1|TRBV29-1|NA
CSVTGGADYGYTF
TGCAGCGTTACAGGGGGCGCTGATTATGGCTACACCTTC
>TRBJ2-1|TRBD2|TRBV7-9|many
CASSLGTSGRVGNNEQFF
TGTGCCAGCAGCCTGGGGACTAGCGGGAGGGTTGGCAACAATGAGCAGTTCTTC
>TRBJ2-1|TRBD2|TRBV6-1|NA
CASSPESGGPYNEQFF
TGTGCCAGCAGTCCCGAAAGCGGGGGACCCTACAATGAGCAGTTCTTC
>TRBJ2-7|NA|TRBV5-4|NA
CASSHEERIYEQYF
TGTGCCAGCAGCCATGAAGAGCGAATTTACGAGCAGTACTTC
>TRBJ2-7|TRBD1|TRBV7-6|NA
CASSFSGTARGEQYF
TGTGCCAGCAGCTTTTCCGGGACAGCTCGAGGCGAGCAGTACTTC
>TRBJ2-7|NA|TRBV19|NA
CASSISHGLAYEQYF
TGTGCCAGTAGTATTTCGCACGGATTAGCCTACGAGCAGTACTTC
>TRBJ1-1|NA|TRBV4-3|few
CASSHQTQAMNTEAFF
TGCGCCAGCAGCCACCAGACACAGGCAATGAACACTGAAGCTTTCTTT
>TRBJ2-7|TRBD1|TRBV15|few
CATSRVRTGNDEQYF
TGTGCCACCAGCAGAGTACGGACAGGGAATGACGAGCAGTACTTC
>TRBJ1-1|TRBD1|TRBV9|NA
CASSVVDRVSAFF
TGTGCCAGCAGCGTAGTTGACAGGGTCTCTGCTTTCTTT
>TRBJ2-1|NA|TRBV4-2|NA
CASSPKLASYNEQFF
TGTGCCAGCAGCCCCAAGTTAGCCTCCTACAATGAGCAGTTCTTC
>TRBJ2-7|TRBD1|TRBV25-1|NA
CASSERPGTGMGYEQYF
TGTGCCAGCAGTGAAAGACCCGGGACAGGGATGGGCTACGAGCAGTACTTC
>TRBJ2-7|TRBD1|TRBV2|NA
CASTTGITGTAVYEQYF
TGTGCCAGCACCACCGGGATTACCGGGACAGCAGTCTACGAGCAGTACTTC
>TRBJ1-1|NA|TRBV13|few
CASSPNTGLNTEAFF
TGTGCCAGCAGCCCCAACACTGGTCTGAACACTGAAGCTTTCTTT
>TRBJ2-7|NA|TRBV13|NA
CASSSDGTSYEQYF
TGTGCCAGCAGCTCGGACGGAACCTCCTACGAGCAGTACTTC